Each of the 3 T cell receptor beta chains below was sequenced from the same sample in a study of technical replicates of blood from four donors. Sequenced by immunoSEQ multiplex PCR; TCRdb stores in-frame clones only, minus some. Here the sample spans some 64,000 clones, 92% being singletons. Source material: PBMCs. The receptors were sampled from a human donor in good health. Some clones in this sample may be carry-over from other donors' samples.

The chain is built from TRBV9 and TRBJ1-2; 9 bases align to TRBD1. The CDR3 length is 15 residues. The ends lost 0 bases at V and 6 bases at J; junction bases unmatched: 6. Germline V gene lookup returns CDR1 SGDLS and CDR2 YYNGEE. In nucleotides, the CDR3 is TGTGCCAGCAGCGTAGGAGATTGGACAGGGGATGGCTACACCTTC. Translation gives CASSVGDWTGDGYTF.

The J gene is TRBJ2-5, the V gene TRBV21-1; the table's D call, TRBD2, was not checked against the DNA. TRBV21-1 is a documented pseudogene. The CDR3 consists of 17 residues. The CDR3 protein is CASSKRDHREKGETQYF. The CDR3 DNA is TGTGCCAGCAGCAAAAGGGATCACCGGGAGAAAGGGGAGACCCAGTACTTC.

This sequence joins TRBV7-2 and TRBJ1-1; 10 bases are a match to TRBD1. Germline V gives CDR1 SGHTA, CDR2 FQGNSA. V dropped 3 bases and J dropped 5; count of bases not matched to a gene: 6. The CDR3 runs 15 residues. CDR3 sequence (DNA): TGTGCCAGCAGCTTCCGACAGGGGGCGCTTACTGAAGCTTTCTTT. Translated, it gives CASSFRQGALTEAFF.